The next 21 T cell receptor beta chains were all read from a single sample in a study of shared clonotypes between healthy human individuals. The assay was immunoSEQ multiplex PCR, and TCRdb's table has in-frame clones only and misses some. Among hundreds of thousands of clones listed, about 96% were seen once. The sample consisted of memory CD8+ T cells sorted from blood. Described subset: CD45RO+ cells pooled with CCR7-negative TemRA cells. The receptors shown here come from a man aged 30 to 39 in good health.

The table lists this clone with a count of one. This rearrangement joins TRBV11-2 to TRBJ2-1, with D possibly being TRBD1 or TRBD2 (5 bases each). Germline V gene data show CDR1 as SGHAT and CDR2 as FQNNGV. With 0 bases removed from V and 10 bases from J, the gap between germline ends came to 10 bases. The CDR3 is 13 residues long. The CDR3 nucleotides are TGTGCCAGCAGCTTAGAAGTCCGGGGCGAGCAGTTCTTC. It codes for CASSLEVRGEQFF.

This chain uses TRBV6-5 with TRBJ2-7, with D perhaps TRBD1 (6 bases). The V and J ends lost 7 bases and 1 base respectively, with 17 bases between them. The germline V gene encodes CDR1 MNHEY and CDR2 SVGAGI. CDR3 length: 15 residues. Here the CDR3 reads CASKPWTDSSYEQYF. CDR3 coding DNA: TGTGCCAGCAAACCCTGGACAGATTCTTCCTACGAGCAGTACTTC.

CDR3 nucleotide sequence: TGTGCCAGCTCACTGATTCCGGGGCACACAGATACGCAGTATTTT. Protein: CASSLIPGHTDTQYF. The rearrangement uses TRBV18 and TRBJ2-3; either TRBD1 or TRBD2 may supply D (5 bases each). This CDR3 has 15 residues. Germline CDR1 is KGHSH and CDR2 is LQKENI. The V end was cut by 4 bases, the J end by 2 bases, with 13 bases between.

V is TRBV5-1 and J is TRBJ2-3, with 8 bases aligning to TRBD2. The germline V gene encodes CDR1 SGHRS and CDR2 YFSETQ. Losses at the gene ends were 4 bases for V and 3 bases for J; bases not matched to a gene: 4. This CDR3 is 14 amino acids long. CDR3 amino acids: CASSPSGRTDTQYF. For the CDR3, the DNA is TGCGCCAGCAGCCCCAGCGGGAGAACAGATACGCAGTATTTT.

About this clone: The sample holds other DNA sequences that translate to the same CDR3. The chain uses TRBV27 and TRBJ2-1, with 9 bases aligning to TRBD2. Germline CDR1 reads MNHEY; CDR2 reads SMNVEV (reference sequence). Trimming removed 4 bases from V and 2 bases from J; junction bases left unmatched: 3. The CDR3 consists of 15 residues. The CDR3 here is CASSSLAGPYNEQFF. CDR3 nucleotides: TGTGCCAGCAGTTCTCTAGCGGGACCCTACAATGAGCAGTTCTTC.

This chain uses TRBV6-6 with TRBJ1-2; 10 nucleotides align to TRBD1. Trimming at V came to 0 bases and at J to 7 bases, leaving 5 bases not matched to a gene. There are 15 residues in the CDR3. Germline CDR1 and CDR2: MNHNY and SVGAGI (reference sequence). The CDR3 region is CASSYSGQGVTGYTF. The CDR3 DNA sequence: TGTGCCAGCAGTTACTCAGGACAGGGGGTAACTGGCTACACCTTC.

The DNA for the CDR3 is TGTGCCAGCAGACCCAGTAGCGGATGGACCACGTTCTTC. Its protein product is CASRPSSGWTTFF. V and J are TRBV28 and TRBJ2-1, with TRBD2 as a possible D gene (6 bases). The length of the CDR3 is 13 residues. The germline CDR1 and CDR2 sequences are MDHEN and SYDVKM. Deletions cut 6 bases from V and 15 bases from J, with 21 bases between. Drawing the rest from reference TRBV28 and TRBJ2-1, the complete variable domain is DVKVTQSSRYLVKRTGEKVFLECVQDMDHENMFWYRQDPGLGLRLIYFSYDVKMKEKGDIPEGYSVSREKKERFSLILESASTNQTSMYLCASRPSSGWTTFFGPGTRLTVL.

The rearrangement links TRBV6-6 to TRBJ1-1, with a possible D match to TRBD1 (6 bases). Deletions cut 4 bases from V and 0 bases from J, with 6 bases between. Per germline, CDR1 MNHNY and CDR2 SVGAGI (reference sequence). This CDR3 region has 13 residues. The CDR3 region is CASSWGLNTEAFF. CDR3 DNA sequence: TGTGCCAGCAGTTGGGGGCTGAACACTGAAGCTTTCTTT.

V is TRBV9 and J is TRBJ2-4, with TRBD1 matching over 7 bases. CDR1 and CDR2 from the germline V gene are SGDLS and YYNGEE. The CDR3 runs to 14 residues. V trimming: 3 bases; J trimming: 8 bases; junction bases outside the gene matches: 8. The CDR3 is CASSGRDSRYIQYF. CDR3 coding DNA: TGTGCCAGCAGCGGCAGGGACAGCCGTTACATTCAGTACTTC.

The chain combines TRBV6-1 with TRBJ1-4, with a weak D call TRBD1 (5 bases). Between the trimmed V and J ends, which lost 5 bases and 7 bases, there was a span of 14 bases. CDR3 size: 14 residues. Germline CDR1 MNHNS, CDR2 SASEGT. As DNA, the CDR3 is TGTGCCAGCAGTCTAGCCAGGGTTGGTGAAAAACTGTTTTTT. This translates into CASSLARVGEKLFF.

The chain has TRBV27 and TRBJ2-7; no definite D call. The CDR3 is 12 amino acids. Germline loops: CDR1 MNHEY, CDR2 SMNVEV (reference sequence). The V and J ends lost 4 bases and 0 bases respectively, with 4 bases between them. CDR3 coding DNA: TGTGCCAGCAGTTCGAGCTCCTACGAGCAGTACTTC. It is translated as CASSSSSYEQYF.

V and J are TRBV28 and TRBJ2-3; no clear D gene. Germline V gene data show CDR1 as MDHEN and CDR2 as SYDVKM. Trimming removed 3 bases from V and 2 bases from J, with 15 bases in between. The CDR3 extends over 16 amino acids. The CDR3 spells CASSFILLRHTDTQYF. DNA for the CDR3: TGTGCCAGCAGTTTCATCCTACTGAGACACACAGATACGCAGTATTTT.

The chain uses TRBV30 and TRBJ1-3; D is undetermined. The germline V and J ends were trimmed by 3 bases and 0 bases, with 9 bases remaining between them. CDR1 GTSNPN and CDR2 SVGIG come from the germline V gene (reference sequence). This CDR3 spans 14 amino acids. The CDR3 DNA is TGTGCCTGGAGGGGCAGACCCTCTGGAAACACCATATATTTT. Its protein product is CAWRGRPSGNTIYF.

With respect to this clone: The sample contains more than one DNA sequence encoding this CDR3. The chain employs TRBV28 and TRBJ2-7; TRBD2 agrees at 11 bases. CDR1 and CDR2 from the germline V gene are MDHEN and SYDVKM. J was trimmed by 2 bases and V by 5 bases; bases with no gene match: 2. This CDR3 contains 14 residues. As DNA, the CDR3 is TGTGCCAGCAGTGGTAGCGGGAGGGCCTACGAGCAGTACTTC. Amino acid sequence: CASSGSGRAYEQYF.

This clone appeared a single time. The CDR3 sequence: CASSVGTSVGNTIYF. The CDR3 nucleotides are TGTGCCAGCAGCGTTGGGACATCCGTTGGAAACACCATATATTTT. The genes are TRBV9 and TRBJ1-3; weak D call: TRBD1 (6 bases). Trimming shortened V by 2 bases and J by 3 bases, and 12 bases separated the two germline ends. The germline gives CDR1 SGDLS, CDR2 YYNGEE. The CDR3 spans 15 residues.

The CDR3 region has the DNA TGTGCTAGTGGAGGGCTCCGGGACAGGCCCCGCCAGAGCAAAAACATTCAGTACTTC. As protein: CASGGLRDRPRQSKNIQYF. The chain carries TRBV12-5 and TRBJ2-4; TRBD1 aligns across 8 bases. V shed 6 bases and J 3 bases; nucleotides not matched to a gene: 19. Germline CDR1 reads LGHNT; CDR2 reads FRNRAP. This CDR3 comprises 19 residues.

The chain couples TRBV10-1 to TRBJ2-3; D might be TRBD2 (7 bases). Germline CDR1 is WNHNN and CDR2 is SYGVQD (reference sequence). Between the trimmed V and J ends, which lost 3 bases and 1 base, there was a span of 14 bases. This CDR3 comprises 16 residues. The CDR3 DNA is TGCGCCAGCAGTGATTGGGGGCTAGCGGGCACAGATACGCAGTATTTT. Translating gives CASSDWGLAGTDTQYF.

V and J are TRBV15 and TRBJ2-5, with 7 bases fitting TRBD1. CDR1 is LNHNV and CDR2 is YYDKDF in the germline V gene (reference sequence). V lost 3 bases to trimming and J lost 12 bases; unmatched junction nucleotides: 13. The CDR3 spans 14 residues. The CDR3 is CATSRTPGTEVEYF. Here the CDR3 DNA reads TGTGCCACCAGCAGGACCCCGGGGACAGAAGTGGAGTACTTC.

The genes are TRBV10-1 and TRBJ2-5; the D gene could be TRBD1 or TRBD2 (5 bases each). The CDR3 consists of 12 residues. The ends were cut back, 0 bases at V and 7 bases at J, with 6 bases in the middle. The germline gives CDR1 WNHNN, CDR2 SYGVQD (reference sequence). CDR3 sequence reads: CASSESRGTQYF. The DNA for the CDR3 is TGCGCCAGCAGTGAGTCGAGGGGGACCCAGTACTTC.

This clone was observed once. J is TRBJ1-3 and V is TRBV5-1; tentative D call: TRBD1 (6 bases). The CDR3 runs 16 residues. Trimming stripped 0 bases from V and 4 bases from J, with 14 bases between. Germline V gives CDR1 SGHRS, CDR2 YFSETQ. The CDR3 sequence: CASSLDGGPMGNTIYF. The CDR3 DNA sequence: TGCGCCAGCAGCTTGGACGGGGGCCCTATGGGAAACACCATATATTTT.

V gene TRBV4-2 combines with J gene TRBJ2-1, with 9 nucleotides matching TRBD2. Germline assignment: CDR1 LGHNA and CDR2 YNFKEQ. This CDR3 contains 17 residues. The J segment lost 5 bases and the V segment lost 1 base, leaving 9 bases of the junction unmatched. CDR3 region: CASSQGLLAGRDNEQFF. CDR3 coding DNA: TGTGCCAGCAGCCAAGGCCTACTAGCGGGCAGAGACAATGAGCAGTTCTTC.